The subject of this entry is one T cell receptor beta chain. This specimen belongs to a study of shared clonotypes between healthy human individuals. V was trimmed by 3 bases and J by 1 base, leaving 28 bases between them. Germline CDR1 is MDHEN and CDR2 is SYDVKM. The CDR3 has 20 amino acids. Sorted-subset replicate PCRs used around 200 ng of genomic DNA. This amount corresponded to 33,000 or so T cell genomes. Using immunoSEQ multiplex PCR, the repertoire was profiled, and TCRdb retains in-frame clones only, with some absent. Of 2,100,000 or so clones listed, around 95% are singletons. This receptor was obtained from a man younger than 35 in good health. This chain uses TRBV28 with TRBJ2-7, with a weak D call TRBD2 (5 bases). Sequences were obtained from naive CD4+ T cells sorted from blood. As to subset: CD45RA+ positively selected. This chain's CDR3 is CASSFSYIHRTAEKSYEQYF. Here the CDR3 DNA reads TGTGCCAGCAGTTTTTCGTATATCCACCGGACTGCAGAAAAATCCTACGAGCAGTACTTC.